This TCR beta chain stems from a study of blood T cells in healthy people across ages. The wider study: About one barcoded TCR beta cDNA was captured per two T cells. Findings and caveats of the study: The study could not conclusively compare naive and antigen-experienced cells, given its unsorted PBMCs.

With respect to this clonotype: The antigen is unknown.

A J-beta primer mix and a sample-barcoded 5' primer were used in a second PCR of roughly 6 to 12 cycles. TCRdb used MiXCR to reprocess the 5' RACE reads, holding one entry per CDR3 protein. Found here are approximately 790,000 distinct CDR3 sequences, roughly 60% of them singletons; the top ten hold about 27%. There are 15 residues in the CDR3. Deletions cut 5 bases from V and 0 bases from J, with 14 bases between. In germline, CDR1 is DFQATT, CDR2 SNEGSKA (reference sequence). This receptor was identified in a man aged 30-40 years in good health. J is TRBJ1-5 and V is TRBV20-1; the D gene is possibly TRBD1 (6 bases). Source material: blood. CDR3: CSASPQGFSNQPQHF. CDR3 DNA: TGCAGTGCTTCCCCCCAGGGGTTTAGCAATCAGCCCCAGCATTTT.